This T cell receptor beta chain derives from a study of early T cells in non-severe SARS-CoV-2 infection. Study in general: Sequencing of unsorted whole blood was done on bulk RNA, leaving chains unpaired.

This clonotype has a handful of counts. Antigen: not known. The CDR3 extends over 12 amino acids. Germline trimming cut 8 bases from V and 12 bases from J; bases unmatched to any gene: 13. The germline CDR1 and CDR2 sequences are LNHDA and SQIVND (reference sequence). Study results and caveats: The matching step, a VDJdb search, favored anti-spike CD8 responses and missed private and CD4 specificities.

cDNA molecules, individually, were tagged with unique molecular identifiers. TCRdb analysed the 5' RACE reads with MiXCR anew, one entry per CDR3 protein. Of about 80,000 distinct CDR3 sequences listed, about 12% are singletons. This rearrangement joins TRBV19 to TRBJ2-7; TRBD1 matches at 7 bases. The source material was whole blood. The TCR originated in an adult who was a healthcare worker with PCR-confirmed SARS-CoV-2 infection or an uninfected control (not recorded which). CDR3 protein: CASAGTASFPYF. The CDR3 DNA reads as TGTGCCAGTGCCGGGACAGCCTCGTTTCCGTACTTC.